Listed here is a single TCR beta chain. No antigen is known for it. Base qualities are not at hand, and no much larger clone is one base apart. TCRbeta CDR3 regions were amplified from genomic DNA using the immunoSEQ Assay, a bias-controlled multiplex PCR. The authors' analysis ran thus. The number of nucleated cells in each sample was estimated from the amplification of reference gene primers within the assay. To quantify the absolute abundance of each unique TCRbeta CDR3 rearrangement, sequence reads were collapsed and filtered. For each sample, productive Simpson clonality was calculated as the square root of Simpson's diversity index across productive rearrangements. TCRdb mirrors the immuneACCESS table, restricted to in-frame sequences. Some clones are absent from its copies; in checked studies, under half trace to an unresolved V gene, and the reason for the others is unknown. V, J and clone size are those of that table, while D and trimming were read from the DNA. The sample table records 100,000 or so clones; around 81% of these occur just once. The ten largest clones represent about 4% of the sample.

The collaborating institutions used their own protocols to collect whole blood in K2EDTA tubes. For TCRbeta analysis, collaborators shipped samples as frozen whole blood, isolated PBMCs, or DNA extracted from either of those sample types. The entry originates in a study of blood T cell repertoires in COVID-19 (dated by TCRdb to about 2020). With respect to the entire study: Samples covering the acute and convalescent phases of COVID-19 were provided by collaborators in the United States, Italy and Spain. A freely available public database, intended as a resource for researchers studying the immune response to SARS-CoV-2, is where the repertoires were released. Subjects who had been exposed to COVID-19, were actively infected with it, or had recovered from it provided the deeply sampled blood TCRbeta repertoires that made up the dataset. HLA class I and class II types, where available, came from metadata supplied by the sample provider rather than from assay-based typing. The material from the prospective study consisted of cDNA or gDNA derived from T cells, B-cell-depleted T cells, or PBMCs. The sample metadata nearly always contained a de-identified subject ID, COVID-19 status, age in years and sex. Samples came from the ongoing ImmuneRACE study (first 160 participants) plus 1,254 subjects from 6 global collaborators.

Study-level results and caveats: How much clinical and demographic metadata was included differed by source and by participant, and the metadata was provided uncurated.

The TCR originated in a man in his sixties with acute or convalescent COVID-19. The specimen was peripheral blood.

The nucleotide sequence reads TGTGCCAGCAGCTCGGTCGAGGGAAGAGAGACCCAGTACTTC. This is translated as CASSSVEGRETQYF. Rearrangement joined TRBV7-9 to TRBJ2-5; a weak D assignment points to TRBD2 (5 bases agree). The junction carries 13 bases between V and J, which are trimmed by 4 bases and 4 bases respectively. Reading from cysteine to phenylalanine, the CDR3 counts 14 amino acids. Of the read, only the CDR3 DNA is kept; its 42 bases are in frame from base 1. The germline V gene (reference sequence) gives CDR1 as SEHNR and CDR2 as FQNEAQ.